This record covers a single T cell receptor beta chain. Original processing methods: It was from reference gene primer amplification that nucleated cell counts were estimated. Sequenced by immunoSEQ multiplex PCR; TCRdb stores in-frame clones only, minus some. That table is the source of V, J and clone size, and D and trimming were worked out from the DNA. Of tens of thousands of clones in the sample, about 74% are singletons; the top ten hold approximately 2.8%. This entry belongs to a study of blood T cell repertoires in COVID-19. Study overall: Samples taken during acute and convalescent COVID-19 were collected in the United States, Italy and Spain.

The CDR3 covers 14 residues. Germline CDR1 and CDR2: MNHEY and SMNVEV (reference sequence). J gave up 7 bases and V 3 bases, and 6 bases lay outside the gene matches. The receptor's source is a human donor with acute or convalescent COVID-19. The donor label of this sample is uncertain. The V gene is TRBV27, the J gene TRBJ2-7, with TRBD2 identical over 10 bases. The sample taken for sequencing was peripheral blood. This CDR3 is CASSFGLAAWEQYF. CDR3 in DNA: TGTGCCAGCAGTTTCGGACTAGCGGCTTGGGAGCAGTACTTC.